The 30 T cell receptor beta chains below all came from one sample that was sequenced in a study of Graves' ophthalmopathy and Graves' hyperthyroidism. The study amplified TCR beta CDR3 regions using RNA transcripts. The first round was an RT-PCR with HTBI primers, and the second round was a multiplex PCR. TCRdb reprocessed the multiplex PCR reads with MiXCR, giving one entry per CDR3 protein. The table has about 380,000 distinct CDR3 sequences, about 16% seen once. The specimen was peripheral blood. These receptors were obtained from a woman aged 18 to 35 with stable Graves' hyperthyroidism.

This clonotype was observed at least ten times. The rearrangement joins TRBV2 to TRBJ2-7; D tentatively reads TRBD1 or TRBD2 (5 bases each). V lost 5 bases and J 6 bases, leaving 11 bases between the germline ends. The germline CDR1 and CDR2 sequences are SNHLY and FYNNEI. The CDR3 is made up of 12 amino acids. CDR3 residues: CASSRSGTEQYF. CDR3 coding DNA: TGTGCCAGCAGTCGGTCGGGGACCGAGCAGTACTTC.

For the CDR3, the DNA is TGCAGCGTTGAAGATGGGGCCGCACAAGAGACCCAGTACTTC. The encoded protein is CSVEDGAAQETQYF. The chain links TRBV29-1 to TRBJ2-5, with a tentative D call TRBD1 (5 bases). Germline CDR1 and CDR2: SQVTM and ANQGSEA. The CDR3 contains 14 residues. The V end lost 0 bases, the J end lost 2 bases, and 10 bases lay between the germline ends. The complete variable domain, with remaining parts taken from reference TRBV29-1 and TRBJ2-5, reads SAVISQKPSRDICQRGTSLTIQCQVDSQVTMMFWYRQQPGQSLTLIATANQGSEATYESGFVIDKFPISRPNLTFSTLTVSNMSPEDSSIYLCSVEDGAAQETQYFGPGTRLLVL.

The CDR3 nucleotides read TGTGCCAGCAGACAGACAGGGTTTGGCACTGAAGCTTTCTTT. Translated: CASRQTGFGTEAFF. This sequence joins TRBV3-1 and TRBJ1-1; 7 nucleotides align to TRBD1. The CDR3 loop spans 14 amino acids. Germline trimming cut 6 bases from V and 4 bases from J; bases unmatched to any gene: 8. Germline lookup yields CDR1 LGHDT and CDR2 YNNKEL (reference sequence).

This clonotype was counted ten times or more. The chain links TRBV4-1 to TRBJ1-2; 8 bases line up with TRBD1. Per the germline V gene, CDR1 is MGHRA and CDR2 is YSYEKL. J was trimmed by 8 bases and V by 1 base; bases with no gene match: 9. This CDR3 spans 15 amino acids. CDR3 loop: CASSQGQGYDGGYTF. The CDR3 DNA reads TGCGCCAGCAGCCAAGGACAGGGGTACGACGGGGGCTACACCTTC.

This clonotype was seen repeatedly, ten times or more. The J gene is TRBJ1-6, the V gene TRBV20-1; D is unclear. The CDR3 runs 16 residues. The V end lost 0 bases, the J end lost 0 bases, and 9 bases lay between the germline ends. CDR1 and CDR2 (germline): DFQATT, SNEGSKA (reference sequence). CDR3 sequence: CSARDGQSSYNSPLHF. The CDR3 DNA reads as TGCAGTGCTAGAGATGGGCAGAGCTCCTATAATTCACCCCTCCACTTT.

This clonotype was seen repeatedly, ten times or more. This chain joins TRBV5-1 and TRBJ2-5, with a possible D match to TRBD2 (5 bases). Per germline, CDR1 SGHRS and CDR2 YFSETQ. The CDR3 has 14 amino acids. Trimming removed 1 base at V and 2 bases at J, with 9 bases between. CDR3 protein: CASSLMDSQETQYF. The CDR3 DNA is TGCGCCAGCAGCTTGATGGACTCTCAAGAGACCCAGTACTTC.

The chain is built from TRBV6-5 and TRBJ1-2, with D possibly TRBD1 on 5 matching bases. The V end lost 2 bases, the J end lost 3 bases, and 7 bases lay between the germline ends. The CDR3 spans 13 residues. Germline V gene data show CDR1 as MNHEY and CDR2 as SVGAGI. CDR3 region: CASSYRQHYGYTF. For the CDR3, the DNA is TGTGCCAGCAGTTACCGACAGCACTATGGCTACACCTTC.

To note about this clonotype: This sequence may be a read error, since a much larger clone differs from it by one base. The chain uses TRBV5-1 and TRBJ1-1, with unresolved D. CDR1 and CDR2 (germline): SGHRS, YFSETQ. CDR3 length equals 14 residues. CDR3 protein: CVSSLTNGNTEAFF. The CDR3 DNA sequence: TGCGTCAGCAGCCTCACCAATGGGAACACTGAAGCTTTCTTT.

The chain combines TRBV18 with TRBJ1-5; 10 bases agree with TRBD1. This CDR3 spans 15 amino acids. V gave up 6 bases and J gave up 6 bases; unmatched junction bases: 8. Germline V gives CDR1 KGHSH, CDR2 LQKENI. The CDR3 loop is CASSKGQGLGQPQHF. CDR3 sequence (DNA): TGTGCCAGCTCGAAGGGACAGGGGCTGGGTCAGCCCCAGCATTTT. Together with reference TRBV18 and TRBJ1-5, the CDR3 gives the full variable domain: NAGVMQNPRHLVRRRGQEARLRCSPMKGHSHVYWYRQLPEEGLKFMVYLQKENIIDESGMPKERFSAEFPKEGPSILRIQQVVRGDSAAYFCASSKGQGLGQPQHFGDGTRLSIL.

This clonotype has ten or more counts. This rearrangement joins TRBV12-3 or TRBV12-4 to TRBJ2-7; possibly TRBD2 for D (5 bases). V was shortened by 8 bases and J by 4 bases, with 12 bases between the two germline ends. The CDR3 is 12 residues long. The CDR3 coding sequence is TGTGCCAGCTCCCCCGGAGGTTACGAGCAGTACTTC. It specifies CASSPGGYEQYF.

This clonotype was detected many times. The CDR3 bases are TGCAGTGCTCCCGAGCAGGGGTGGGGGGCGACCCAGTACTTC. Translated, it gives CSAPEQGWGATQYF. The V call is TRBV20-1, the J call TRBJ2-5; D tentatively fits TRBD1 or TRBD2 (6 bases each). The germline CDR1 and CDR2 sequences are DFQATT and SNEGSKA (reference sequence). V lost 5 bases and J 7 bases, leaving 20 bases between the germline ends. The CDR3 spans 14 residues.

This clonotype was seen ten or more times. The CDR3 sequence: CATSDWAYEGEEETQYF. The CDR3 bases are TGTGCCACCAGTGATTGGGCTTACGAGGGAGAGGAAGAGACCCAGTACTTC. The chain has TRBV24-1 and TRBJ2-5, with D perhaps TRBD2 (5 bases). The V end lost 2 bases, the J end lost 3 bases, and 18 bases lay between the germline ends. The CDR3 consists of 17 residues. CDR1 and CDR2 from the germline V gene are KGHDR and SFDVKD.

This clonotype was observed many times. As DNA, the CDR3 is TGTGCCAGCACTGGCGGAAACACCATATATTTT. It translates to CASTGGNTIYF. The chain combines TRBV6-1 with TRBJ1-3; no clear D gene. This CDR3 region has 11 residues. V lost 7 bases, J lost 4 bases, and 5 bases lay in between. Germline-derived CDR1 and CDR2 are MNHNS and SASEGT.

Comment on this clonotype: Lacking the conserved final phenylalanine or tryptophan, this CDR3 likely reflects a read error. This chain connects TRBV5-1 to TRBJ2-2; D could derive from TRBD1 or TRBD2 (5 bases each). The length of the CDR3 is 15 residues. V was cut by 4 bases and J by 8 bases, with 18 bases left in between. The germline CDR1 and CDR2 sequences are SGHRS and YFSETQ. This CDR3 is CASSPEGSHPGELFC. CDR3 DNA sequence: TGCGCCAGCAGCCCCGAGGGGAGTCATCCAGGGGAGCTGTTTTGT.

The sample holds many counts of this clonotype. The CDR3 sequence is CASSIVVFNSPLHF. The CDR3 DNA sequence: TGTGCCAGTAGTATCGTCGTATTTAATTCACCCCTCCACTTT. The rearrangement uses TRBV19 and TRBJ1-6; D is undetermined. The CDR3 loop spans 14 amino acids. CDR1 is LNHDA, CDR2 SQIVND, per germline (reference sequence). Trimming cost V 3 bases and J 6 bases, with 9 bases left between them.

This clonotype was detected ten times or more. The junction departs from germline at one end; a sequencing error may be responsible. The chain couples TRBV29-1 to TRBJ1-2; D is unresolved. There are 12 residues in the CDR3. CDR1 and CDR2 from the germline V gene are SQVTM and ANQGSEA. The CDR3 nucleotides are TGCAGCTCCACGGTGGGTGAGAATGGCCACACCTTC. This sequence encodes CSSTVGENGHTF.

This clonotype was found many times. The genes are TRBV7-8 and TRBJ1-5; D not resolved. Between the trimmed V and J ends, which lost 2 bases and 3 bases, there was a span of 8 bases. Germline CDR1 is SGHVS and CDR2 is FQNEAQ. The CDR3 is made up of 14 amino acids. CDR3 sequence: CASSLRGNNQPQHF. CDR3 in DNA: TGTGCCAGCAGCTTACGAGGGAACAATCAGCCCCAGCATTTT.

This clonotype was seen ten or more times. The V and J genes are TRBV10-3 and TRBJ1-1; no clear D. CDR1 and CDR2 (germline): ENHRY, SYGVKD. Trimming cost V 3 bases and J 2 bases, with 10 bases left between them. The CDR3 is 14 residues long. Here the CDR3 reads CAISDYGVNTEAFF. The CDR3 DNA reads as TGTGCCATCAGTGACTATGGGGTAAACACTGAAGCTTTCTTT.

This clonotype appeared many times. The rearrangement joins TRBV27 to TRBJ1-6; perhaps TRBD1 as D (5 bases). The CDR3 has 15 residues. From germline, CDR1 is MNHEY and CDR2 SMNVEV (reference sequence). Between the trimmed V and J ends, which lost 5 bases and 11 bases, there was a span of 19 bases. The CDR3: CASSAGTSLRPPLHF. CDR3 DNA: TGTGCCAGCAGTGCCGGGACTTCTCTTAGACCACCCCTCCACTTT.

This clonotype was seen many times. Compared with germline, one end of the junction differs, possibly owing to a read error. V usage is TRBV6-1 and J usage is TRBJ2-7; maybe TRBD2 (5 bases). The CDR3 runs to 15 residues. The germline V gene encodes CDR1 MNHNS and CDR2 SASEGT. The CDR3 sequence: CTSAKGDLGSYEQYF. The CDR3 nucleotides are TGTACCAGTGCCAAGGGAGATTTAGGCTCCTACGAGCAGTACTTC.

This clonotype was counted ten times or more. The chain is built from TRBV20-1 and TRBJ2-5; D possibly corresponds to TRBD2 (7 bases). Germline V CDR1 and CDR2: DFQATT, SNEGSKA (reference sequence). The CDR3 is 13 residues long. The V gene lost 3 bases and the J gene lost 4 bases, with 12 bases spanning the gap. The CDR3 bases are TGCAGTGCTAGGGGGGGGCGGGGAGAGACCCAGTACTTC. Its translation is CSARGGRGETQYF.

The V gene is TRBV19, the J gene TRBJ1-3, with D perhaps matching TRBD1 (6 bases). This CDR3 region has 14 residues. CDR1 LNHDA and CDR2 SQIVND come from the germline V gene (reference sequence). V shed 3 bases and J shed 9 bases, with 15 bases lying between them. The CDR3: CASSIPGGASTIYF. The CDR3 nucleotides are TGTGCCAGTAGTATCCCCGGGGGCGCCTCCACCATATATTTT.

This clonotype was seen at least ten times. The chain combines TRBV24-1 with TRBJ1-1; possible D gene TRBD1, 5 bases. The germline V gene has CDR1 KGHDR and CDR2 SFDVKD. V dropped 4 bases and J dropped 5 bases, with 10 bases sitting between them. There are 13 residues in the CDR3. CDR3 nucleotide sequence: TGTGCCACCAGTGAACAGGATGGAACTGAAGCTTTCTTT. Encoded protein: CATSEQDGTEAFF.

This clonotype turned up a few times. The CDR3 end shows no conserved phenylalanine or tryptophan, and so a read error is likely. The rearrangement links TRBV19 to TRBJ1-2, with a weak D call TRBD1 (6 bases). V lost 8 bases, J lost 7 bases, and 23 bases lay in between. Germline V gene lookup returns CDR1 LNHDA and CDR2 SQIVND (reference sequence). CDR3 length: 15 amino acids. CDR3 loop: CASAPTQGARSGYTV. In DNA, the CDR3 is TGTGCCAGTGCACCCACACAGGGAGCTAGAAGTGGCTACACCGTC.

This clonotype was counted ten times or more. The chain couples TRBV10-3 to TRBJ2-7, with 7 bases that match TRBD1. There are 13 residues in the CDR3. V gave up 10 bases and J gave up 1 base; unmatched junction bases: 7. Germline-derived CDR1 and CDR2 are ENHRY and SYGVKD. The DNA for the CDR3 is TGTGCCACGACGGGGACAGTATCCTACGAGCAGTACTTC. Residues: CATTGTVSYEQYF.

In its sample, this clonotype was seen many times. CDR3 protein: CASRSLGGPGEQYF. The CDR3 region has the DNA TGTGCCAGCAGATCTCTGGGGGGACCGGGAGAGCAGTACTTC. J is TRBJ2-7 and V is TRBV11-2; a possible D gene is TRBD2 (6 bases). Trimming removed 6 bases from V and 7 bases from J, with 19 bases in between. The CDR3 is 14 residues long. Germline V gene lookup returns CDR1 SGHAT and CDR2 FQNNGV.

This clonotype was observed many times. The V call is TRBV11-2, the J call TRBJ2-5; D is unclear. Trimming took off 5 bases at V and 5 bases at J, with 12 bases between the two ends. Germline CDR1 reads SGHAT; CDR2 reads FQNNGV. The CDR3 spans 13 residues. The CDR3 region is CASSRTEPETQYF. The CDR3 bases are TGTGCCAGCAGCAGGACCGAGCCGGAGACCCAGTACTTC.

The chain links TRBV15 to TRBJ1-5; 10 bases fit TRBD1. The germline CDR1 and CDR2 sequences are LNHNV and YYDKDF (reference sequence). The CDR3 has 15 residues. Unmatched junction bases numbered 4, after V lost 5 bases and J lost 3 bases. The CDR3 protein is CATSEGTGVNQPQHF. The CDR3 DNA reads TGTGCCACCAGCGAAGGGACAGGGGTCAATCAGCCCCAGCATTTT.

This clonotype was counted at least ten times. The gene calls are TRBV12-3 or TRBV12-4 and TRBJ2-1; tentative D call: TRBD1 (7 bases). V was trimmed by 2 bases and J by 5 bases, leaving 13 bases between them. The CDR3 length is 15 residues. The CDR3 loop is CASSLWRGQNNEQFF. CDR3 nucleotide sequence: TGTGCCAGCAGTTTATGGCGGGGACAGAACAATGAGCAGTTCTTC.

The gene calls are TRBV4-1 and TRBJ2-2; no definite D call. Per the germline V gene, CDR1 is MGHRA and CDR2 is YSYEKL. Trimming cost V 2 bases and J 4 bases, with 11 bases left between them. CDR3 size: 15 residues. CDR3 in amino acids: CASSQWLFATGELFF. The CDR3 coding sequence is TGCGCCAGCAGCCAATGGTTGTTTGCCACCGGGGAGCTGTTTTTT.